This passage covers 17 T cell receptor beta chains from one sample sequenced in a study of shared clonotypes between healthy human individuals (TCRdb year 2020). Libraries were prepared through the immunoSEQ multiplex PCR assay. Sourced from immuneACCESS, this table was stored by TCRdb with only in-frame sequences that have V and J called. A share of the clones is absent; for the studies checked, an unresolved V gene accounts for under half, and the remainder has no known explanation. The table for this sample lists 2 million to 2.5 million clones; roughly 93% of them were counted only once. The ten largest clones take up 0.36% of the sample. The sample consisted of naive CD4+ T cells from PBMCs. Reading the label with the study, this specimen's cell subset or site is: CD45RA+ positively selected. These receptors all stem from a man aged 18 to 30 in good health. Some clones in this sample may be carry-over from other donors' samples.

This clone was seen once. In the same sample, other DNA sequences code for this CDR3. The chain joins TRBV28 to TRBJ2-7; either TRBD1 or TRBD2 may fit D (5 bases each). The germline V gene has CDR1 MDHEN and CDR2 SYDVKM. This CDR3 is built from 13 residues. Trimming removed 3 bases at V and 3 bases at J, with 9 bases between. CDR3 DNA: TGTGCCAGCAGTTTCGGGACCCTCTACGAGCAGTACTTC. It specifies CASSFGTLYEQYF.

The V gene is TRBV6-1, the J gene TRBJ2-7; D call uncertain. The CDR3 is 13 residues long. Deletions cut 6 bases from V and 4 bases from J, with 13 bases between. Per the germline V gene, CDR1 is MNHNS and CDR2 is SASEGT. The CDR3: CASRRDLEYEQYF. The CDR3 DNA is TGTGCCAGCAGAAGGGATCTAGAATACGAGCAGTACTTC.

The CDR3 region has the DNA TGTGCCAGCAGCCAAGCAGGGACCGGTCAGCCCCAGCATTTT. It is translated as CASSQAGTGQPQHF. The gene calls are TRBV14 and TRBJ1-5; weak D call: TRBD1 (5 bases). Germline V gene lookup returns CDR1 SGHDN and CDR2 FVKESK. This CDR3 is 14 amino acids long. Between the trimmed V and J ends, which lost 1 base and 6 bases, there was a span of 10 bases. Using reference TRBV14 and TRBJ1-5 for the parts outside the CDR3, the full variable domain is EAGVTQFPSHSVIEKGQTVTLRCDPISGHDNLYWYRRVMGKEIKFLLHFVKESKQDESGMPNNRFLAERTGGTYSTLKVQPAELEDSGVYFCASSQAGTGQPQHFGDGTRLSIL.

The gene calls are TRBV4-1 and TRBJ2-1; D unresolved. This CDR3 has 14 amino acids. The germline V and J ends were trimmed by 3 bases and 9 bases, with 15 bases remaining between them. Germline-derived CDR1 and CDR2 are MGHRA and YSYEKL. This chain's CDR3 is CASSHSSIIGEQFF. The CDR3 nucleotides read TGCGCCAGCAGCCATAGTAGCATTATTGGTGAGCAGTTCTTC.

The chain is built from TRBV7-3 and TRBJ2-1, with TRBD2 matching over 10 bases. J gave up 2 bases and V 5 bases, and 6 bases lay outside the gene matches. CDR3 length equals 16 residues. Germline V gene sequence: CDR1 SGHTA, CDR2 FQGTGA. This CDR3 reads CASSLQAGGPYNEQFF. The DNA of the CDR3 is TGTGCCAGCAGCCTACAAGCGGGAGGGCCCTACAATGAGCAGTTCTTC. Variable domain in full (rest from reference TRBV7-3 and TRBJ2-1): GAGVSQTPSNKVTEKGKYVELRCDPISGHTALYWYRQSLGQGPEFLIYFQGTGAADDSGLPNDRFFAVRPEGSVSTLKIQRTERGDSAVYLCASSLQAGGPYNEQFFGPGTRLTVL.

This clone appeared a few times. This chain connects TRBV6-6 to TRBJ1-1, with unresolved D. In germline, CDR1 is MNHNY, CDR2 SVGAGI (reference sequence). This CDR3 is built from 12 residues. V was pared by 8 bases and J by 1 base, with 8 bases between. The CDR3 DNA reads TGTGCCAGCTGGAAGAGGAACACTGAAGCTTTCTTT. It encodes CASWKRNTEAFF.

The chain uses TRBV9 and TRBJ2-1, with D possibly TRBD1 on 8 matching bases. CDR1 and CDR2 from the germline V gene are SGDLS and YYNGEE. V lost 6 bases and J lost 0, with 25 bases in between. The CDR3 runs 19 residues. CDR3 amino acids: CASTQGGDRAYFSYNEQFF. DNA for the CDR3: TGTGCCAGCACACAGGGGGGGGACAGAGCCTATTTCTCCTACAATGAGCAGTTCTTC.

About this clone itself: The sample has other DNA sequences that encode this CDR3 too. The V gene is TRBV9, the J gene TRBJ2-1; the D gene is possibly TRBD2 (5 bases). The CDR3 totals 12 residues. The germline gives CDR1 SGDLS, CDR2 YYNGEE. V shed 0 bases and J shed 10 bases, with 8 bases lying between them. CDR3 loop: CASSVVEGEQFF. In DNA, the CDR3 is TGTGCCAGCAGCGTAGTAGAGGGCGAGCAGTTCTTC.

This chain uses TRBV19 with TRBJ1-5; D is ambiguous. The V end was cut by 5 bases, the J end by 3 bases, with 14 bases between. The CDR3 consists of 15 residues. CDR1 LNHDA and CDR2 SQIVND come from the germline V gene (reference sequence). CDR3 loop: CASSHTLAVNQPQHF. CDR3 DNA: TGTGCCAGTAGTCATACCCTGGCAGTCAATCAGCCCCAGCATTTT.

This clone has just one count. V usage is TRBV5-1 and J usage is TRBJ2-7, with 8 bases lining up with TRBD1. The CDR3 is 15 amino acids. The V and J ends lost 1 base and 5 bases, in that order; junction bases with no gene match: 8. Germline CDR1 is SGHRS and CDR2 is YFSETQ. CDR3 nucleotide sequence: TGCGCCAGCAGCTTGCTTCGTGGACAGGGCCACGAGCAGTACTTC. It translates to CASSLLRGQGHEQYF.

The chain joins TRBV21-1 to TRBJ2-7; whether TRBD2, the table's D call, matches the DNA was not checked. TRBV21-1 is shown as a pseudogene. The CDR3 is made up of 20 amino acids. The CDR3 nucleotides read TGTGCCAGCAGCAAAGTTCCGAGTAGTATGACCGGGGGAAAGACCTACGAGCAGTACTTC. It codes for CASSKVPSSMTGGKTYEQYF.

The rearrangement uses TRBV2 and TRBJ1-5; D not certain. The CDR3 is made up of 11 amino acids. V shed 7 bases and J shed 7 bases, with 8 bases lying between them. The germline V gene has CDR1 SNHLY and CDR2 FYNNEI. The CDR3 here is CASKREQPQHF. The DNA of the CDR3 is TGTGCCAGCAAACGGGAACAGCCCCAGCATTTT.

The chain couples TRBV29-1 to TRBJ2-3; D unresolved. CDR1 and CDR2 from the germline V gene are SQVTM and ANQGSEA. Deletions cut 2 bases from V and 2 bases from J, with 8 bases between. The CDR3 is 13 amino acids. CDR3: CSVETTLTDTQYF. Here the CDR3 DNA reads TGCAGCGTTGAAACTACACTCACAGATACGCAGTATTTT.

The chain combines TRBV11-2 with TRBJ2-5; D possibly uses TRBD1 or TRBD2 (5 bases each). CDR3 length: 13 amino acids. Germline values: CDR1 SGHAT, CDR2 FQNNGV. V was clipped by 4 bases and J by 2 bases, with 8 bases between them. The CDR3 region is CASSSGRQETQYF. CDR3 sequence (DNA): TGTGCCAGCAGCTCGGGACGTCAAGAGACCCAGTACTTC.

This clone was seen a single time. The V gene is TRBV9, the J gene TRBJ2-7; D is unclear. V was trimmed by 0 bases and J by 2 bases, leaving 12 bases between them. Germline CDR1 reads SGDLS; CDR2 reads YYNGEE. The CDR3 contains 15 residues. This chain's CDR3 is CASSVDPERTYEQYF. CDR3 bases: TGTGCCAGCAGCGTAGACCCGGAACGAACCTACGAGCAGTACTTC.

The chain joins TRBV4-3 to TRBJ2-7; the D is unclear. This CDR3 comprises 14 residues. Germline CDR1 reads LGHNA; CDR2 reads YSLEER. With 0 bases removed from V and 5 bases from J, the gap between germline ends came to 11 bases. CDR3 residues: CASSQDQKGNEQYF. CDR3 nucleotides: TGCGCCAGCAGCCAAGATCAAAAGGGTAACGAGCAGTACTTC.

The chain carries TRBV25-1 and TRBJ2-6, with no clear D. V lost 5 bases and J lost 1, with 3 bases in between. Per the germline V gene, CDR1 is MGHDK and CDR2 is SYGVNS. There are 13 residues in the CDR3. The CDR3 DNA follows: TGTGCCAGCAGTCAGTCTGGGGCCAACGTCCTGACTTTC. Encoded protein: CASSQSGANVLTF.